A single sample is the source of the 24 T cell receptor beta chains below, sequenced in a study of cytomegalovirus exposure and HLA in healthy donors. TCRdb keeps only in-frame clones here, not all; method: immunoSEQ multiplex PCR. The repertoire consists of 76,000 or so clones, with 94% occurring once and the leading ten covering approximately 2.1%. Sequencing was carried out using PBMCs. The receptors were gathered from a woman under 30 in good health and CMV-seronegative.

The genes are TRBV7-9 and TRBJ2-2; a weak D match, TRBD2 (6 bases). Germline-derived CDR1 and CDR2 are SEHNR and FQNEAQ (reference sequence). The CDR3 runs 15 residues. V shed 5 bases and J shed 4 bases, with 14 bases lying between them. The CDR3 DNA reads TGTGCCAGCAGCCCGAGACAGACTAGCACCGGGGAGCTGTTTTTT. It encodes CASSPRQTSTGELFF.

The chain links TRBV5-4 to TRBJ2-5; the match to TRBD1 covers 12 bases. This CDR3 comprises 15 residues. CDR1 is SGHNT, CDR2 YYREEE, per germline (reference sequence). V was pared by 3 bases and J by 4 bases, with 4 bases of the junction left unmatched. The CDR3 coding sequence is TGTGCCAGCAGCTGGGGGACAGGGGGCGGAGAGACCCAGTACTTC. This sequence encodes CASSWGTGGGETQYF.

The chain couples TRBV4-2 to TRBJ2-1, with 8 bases lining up with TRBD2. The CDR3 sequence is 16 residues long. V lost 2 bases, J lost 4 bases, and 7 bases stayed unmatched. Per the germline V gene, CDR1 is LGHNA and CDR2 is YNFKEQ. In nucleotides, the CDR3 is TGTGCCAGCAGCCAACTGAGCGGGGGAGATTACAATGAGCAGTTCTTC. Translated: CASSQLSGGDYNEQFF.

The gene calls are TRBV14 and TRBJ1-1; D is perhaps TRBD1 (5 bases). The CDR3 is 13 residues long. Germline V lookup: CDR1 SGHDN, CDR2 FVKESK. V lost 1 base and J lost 5, with 8 bases in between. The CDR3 protein is CASSQAGGTEAFF. The CDR3 nucleotides are TGTGCCAGCAGCCAAGCCGGGGGGACTGAAGCTTTCTTT.

The count of this clone is one. The chain carries TRBV11-2 and TRBJ2-3; 11 positions match TRBD2. CDR1 and CDR2 (germline): SGHAT, FQNNGV. The V and J ends lost 3 bases and 1 base, in that order; junction bases with no gene match: 3. CDR3 size: 16 residues. The chain's CDR3 is CASSFPLAGGTDTQYF. As DNA, the CDR3 is TGTGCCAGCAGCTTCCCACTAGCGGGGGGCACAGATACGCAGTATTTT.

V is TRBV29-1 and J is TRBJ2-2, with 7 bases matching TRBD2. The CDR3 totals 15 residues. From germline, CDR1 is SQVTM and CDR2 ANQGSEA. With V trimmed by 0 bases and J by 6 bases, 7 bases remained unmatched. The CDR3 DNA reads TGCAGCGTTGAAGATCTTCTCGGGGGGTCCGGGGAGCTGTTTTTT. Its protein product is CSVEDLLGGSGELFF.

V gene TRBV19 combines with J gene TRBJ2-7, with 7 bases fitting TRBD2. V was clipped by 4 bases and J by 4 bases; unmatched bases: 7. This CDR3 region has 14 residues. CDR1 and CDR2 (germline): LNHDA, SQIVND (reference sequence). CDR3 sequence: CASSKSGNLYEQYF. CDR3 in DNA: TGTGCCAGTAGTAAAAGCGGGAATCTATACGAGCAGTACTTC.

The chain has TRBV28 and TRBJ1-2, with D possibly being TRBD1 (6 bases). The CDR3 is made up of 14 amino acids. Deletions cut 2 bases from V and 5 bases from J, with 12 bases between. Germline-derived CDR1 and CDR2 are MDHEN and SYDVKM. CDR3 DNA sequence: TGTGCCAGCAGTTTAACAGGGAACGTATATGGCTACACCTTC. Residues: CASSLTGNVYGYTF.

The rearrangement uses TRBV30 and TRBJ2-5; 11 nucleotides line up with TRBD1. Germline CDR1 reads GTSNPN; CDR2 reads SVGIG (reference sequence). Germline trimming cut 8 bases from V and 4 bases from J; bases unmatched to any gene: 3. This CDR3 comprises 12 residues. The CDR3 spells CAGQGAGETQYF. The CDR3, as DNA: TGTGCCGGACAGGGGGCCGGAGAGACCCAGTACTTC.

This chain connects TRBV28 to TRBJ2-1; TRBD1 might be the D (5 bases). This CDR3 spans 14 amino acids. Trimming pared 7 bases from V and 4 bases from J, leaving 14 bases between. The germline V gene has CDR1 MDHEN and CDR2 SYDVKM. The CDR3 loop is CASTPAQGYNEQFF. Written as DNA, the CDR3 is TGTGCCAGCACCCCCGCCCAGGGATACAATGAGCAGTTCTTC.

The genes are TRBV7-2 and TRBJ2-3; D is perhaps TRBD2 (7 bases). Trimming pared 0 bases from V and 11 bases from J, leaving 33 bases between. Germline V lookup: CDR1 SGHTA, CDR2 FQGNSA. The CDR3 extends over 20 amino acids. CDR3 nucleotides: TGTGCCAGCAGCTTAGCGCATTTTTGGACCGATGGGGGGGGCCCTTCAAGGCAGTATTTT. This translates into CASSLAHFWTDGGGPSRQYF. Filled out from reference TRBV7-2 and TRBJ2-3, the complete variable domain reads GAGVSQSPSNKVTEKGKDVELRCDPISGHTALYWYRQSLGQGLEFLIYFQGNSAPDKSGLPSDRFSAERTGGSVSTLTIQRTQQEDSAVYLCASSLAHFWTDGGGPSRQYFGPGTRLTVL.

In its sample, this clone was seen once. The chain recombines TRBV6-4 with TRBJ1-5, with TRBD1 as a possible D gene (5 bases). From germline, CDR1 is MRHNA and CDR2 SNTAGT. This CDR3 has 16 amino acids. V was cut by 7 bases and J by 7 bases, with 23 bases left in between. Here the CDR3 reads CASKTTPQGLSQPQHF. Here the CDR3 DNA reads TGTGCCAGCAAAACCACCCCCCAGGGTCTCTCACAGCCCCAGCATTTT.

The chain combines TRBV30 with TRBJ2-5; 12 nucleotides match TRBD2. Trimming at V came to 2 bases and at J to 4 bases, leaving 11 bases not matched to a gene. The length of the CDR3 is 17 residues. Germline values: CDR1 GTSNPN, CDR2 SVGIG (reference sequence). The CDR3 protein is CAWSSHLTSGSGETQYF. The DNA of the CDR3 is TGTGCCTGGAGTTCCCATCTGACTAGCGGGAGTGGAGAGACCCAGTACTTC.

In regard to this clone: An end of the junction does not agree with germline; a read error may underlie this. The chain carries TRBV10-1 and TRBJ1-2; 7 positions agree with TRBD1. CDR1 is WNHNN, CDR2 SYGVQD, per germline (reference sequence). This CDR3 region has 14 residues. DNA for the CDR3: TGCGTCAGCAGTCCGGGGGACAGCACCTATGGCTACACCTTC. Residues: CVSSPGDSTYGYTF.

This sequence joins TRBV11-2 and TRBJ2-2; 7 positions match TRBD1. The CDR3 is made up of 15 amino acids. Germline loops: CDR1 SGHAT, CDR2 FQNNGV. The V and J ends lost 1 base and 7 bases, in that order; junction bases with no gene match: 6. In DNA, the CDR3 is TGTGCCAGCAGCTTAGTGGACAGGCTCTTCGGGGAGCTGTTTTTT. Protein: CASSLVDRLFGELFF.

This clone was detected once. J is TRBJ2-4 and V is TRBV5-6; maybe TRBD2 (6 bases). This CDR3 spans 15 amino acids. Trimming left V 0 bases short and J 1 base short, with 8 bases between. Germline loops: CDR1 SGHDT, CDR2 YYEEEE. The CDR3, as DNA: TGTGCCAGCAGCTTGGCGAGCGGGGCCAAAAACATTCAGTACTTC. Amino acid sequence: CASSLASGAKNIQYF.

The J gene is TRBJ2-4, the V gene TRBV4-3; TRBD1 aligns across 7 bases. CDR1 is LGHNA, CDR2 YSLEER, per germline. Unmatched junction bases numbered 8, after V lost 4 bases and J lost 5 bases. The CDR3 extends over 15 amino acids. The CDR3 region is CASSLHRGLENIQYF. The CDR3 nucleotides read TGCGCCAGCAGCCTACACAGGGGATTGGAAAACATTCAGTACTTC.

This chain links TRBV25-1 with TRBJ2-2; 10 bases fit TRBD1. Trimming at V came to 0 bases and at J to 7 bases, leaving 2 bases not matched to a gene. Germline V lookup: CDR1 MGHDK, CDR2 SYGVNS. The CDR3 spans 15 residues. This chain's CDR3 is CASSEYGTGVGELFF. The DNA for the CDR3 is TGTGCCAGCAGTGAATACGGGACAGGGGTCGGGGAGCTGTTTTTT.

The chain carries TRBV10-2 and TRBJ2-5; D is possibly TRBD1 (5 bases). The CDR3 runs to 13 residues. Germline CDR1 WSHSY, CDR2 SAAADI. Trimming cost V 7 bases and J 0 bases, with 9 bases left between them. CDR3 nucleotides: TGCGCCAGCATACCACAGGACCAAGAGACCCAGTACTTC. It encodes CASIPQDQETQYF.

The chain uses TRBV6-6 and TRBJ2-1, with a weak D call TRBD2 (5 bases). The ends were cut back, 8 bases at V and 10 bases at J, with 12 bases in the middle. This CDR3 has 11 residues. The V gene's germline CDR1 is MNHNY and CDR2 SVGAGI (reference sequence). The CDR3 sequence is CASAEGSEQFF. The CDR3 DNA reads as TGTGCCAGCGCCGAGGGTTCAGAGCAGTTCTTC.

The chain uses TRBV29-1 and TRBJ2-1, with D perhaps matching TRBD1 (5 bases). The length of the CDR3 is 13 residues. Trimming left V 4 bases short and J 9 bases short, with 16 bases between. Germline V gene sequence: CDR1 SQVTM, CDR2 ANQGSEA. The CDR3 nucleotides read TGCAGCGTTGCCAGGGATAATTTCAGTGAGCAGTTCTTC. Protein: CSVARDNFSEQFF.

The chain employs TRBV6-5 and TRBJ2-7; TRBD1 aligns across 10 bases. The CDR3 consists of 14 residues. Germline assignment: CDR1 MNHEY and CDR2 SVGAGI. Trimming cost V 6 bases and J 2 bases; bases outside gene matches: 4. CDR3 region: CASRRQGAAYEQYF. CDR3 sequence (DNA): TGTGCCAGCAGGAGACAGGGGGCCGCCTACGAGCAGTACTTC.

This chain links TRBV28 with TRBJ2-4, with TRBD1 matching 9 bases. This CDR3 is 15 amino acids long. Germline V gene sequence: CDR1 MDHEN, CDR2 SYDVKM. V shed 6 bases and J 7 bases; nucleotides not matched to a gene: 10. This CDR3 reads CASSPTGGPYNIQYF. CDR3 nucleotides: TGTGCCAGCAGCCCGACAGGGGGGCCGTATAACATTCAGTACTTC. Filled out from reference TRBV28 and TRBJ2-4, the complete variable domain reads DVKVTQSSRYLVKRTGEKVFLECVQDMDHENMFWYRQDPGLGLRLIYFSYDVKMKEKGDIPEGYSVSREKKERFSLILESASTNQTSMYLCASSPTGGPYNIQYFGAGTRLSVL.

V usage is TRBV2 and J usage is TRBJ2-7; D may be TRBD2 (7 bases). The CDR3 extends over 13 amino acids. CDR1 SNHLY and CDR2 FYNNEI come from the germline V gene. The V end was cut by 7 bases, the J end by 2 bases, with 12 bases between. The CDR3: CASTRGGAYEQYF. The CDR3, as DNA: TGTGCCAGCACCCGAGGGGGGGCCTACGAGCAGTACTTC.